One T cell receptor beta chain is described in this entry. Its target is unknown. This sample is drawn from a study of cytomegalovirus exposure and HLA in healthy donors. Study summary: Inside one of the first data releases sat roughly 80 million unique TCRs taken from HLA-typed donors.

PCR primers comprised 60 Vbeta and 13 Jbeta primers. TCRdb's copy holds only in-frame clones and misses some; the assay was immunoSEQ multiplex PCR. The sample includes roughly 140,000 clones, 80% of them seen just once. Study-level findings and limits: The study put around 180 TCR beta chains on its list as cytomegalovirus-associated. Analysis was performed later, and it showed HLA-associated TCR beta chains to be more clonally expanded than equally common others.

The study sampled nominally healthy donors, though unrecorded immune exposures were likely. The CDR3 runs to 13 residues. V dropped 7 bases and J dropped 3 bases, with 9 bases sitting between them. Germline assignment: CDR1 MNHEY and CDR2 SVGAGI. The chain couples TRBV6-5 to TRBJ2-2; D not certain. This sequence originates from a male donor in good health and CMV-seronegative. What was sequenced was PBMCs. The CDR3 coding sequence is TGTGCCAGCAACCAACTGGACACCGGGGAGCTGTTTTTT. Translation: CASNQLDTGELFF.